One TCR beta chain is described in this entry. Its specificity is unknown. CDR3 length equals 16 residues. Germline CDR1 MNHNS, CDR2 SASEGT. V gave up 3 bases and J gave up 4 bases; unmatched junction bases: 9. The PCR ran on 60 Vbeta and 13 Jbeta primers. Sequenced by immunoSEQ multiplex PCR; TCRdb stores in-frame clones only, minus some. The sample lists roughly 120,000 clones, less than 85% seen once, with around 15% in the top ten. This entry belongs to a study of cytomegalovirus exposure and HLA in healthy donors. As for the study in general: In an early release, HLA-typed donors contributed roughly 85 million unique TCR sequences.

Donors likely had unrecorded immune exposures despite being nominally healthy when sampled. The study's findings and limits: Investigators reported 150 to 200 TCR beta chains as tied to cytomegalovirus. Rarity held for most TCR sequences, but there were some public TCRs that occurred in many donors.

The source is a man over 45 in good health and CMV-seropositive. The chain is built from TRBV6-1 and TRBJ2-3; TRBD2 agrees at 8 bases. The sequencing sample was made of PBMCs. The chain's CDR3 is CASSDRLAMVADTQYF. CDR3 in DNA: TGTGCCAGCAGTGACAGACTAGCGATGGTCGCAGATACGCAGTATTTT.